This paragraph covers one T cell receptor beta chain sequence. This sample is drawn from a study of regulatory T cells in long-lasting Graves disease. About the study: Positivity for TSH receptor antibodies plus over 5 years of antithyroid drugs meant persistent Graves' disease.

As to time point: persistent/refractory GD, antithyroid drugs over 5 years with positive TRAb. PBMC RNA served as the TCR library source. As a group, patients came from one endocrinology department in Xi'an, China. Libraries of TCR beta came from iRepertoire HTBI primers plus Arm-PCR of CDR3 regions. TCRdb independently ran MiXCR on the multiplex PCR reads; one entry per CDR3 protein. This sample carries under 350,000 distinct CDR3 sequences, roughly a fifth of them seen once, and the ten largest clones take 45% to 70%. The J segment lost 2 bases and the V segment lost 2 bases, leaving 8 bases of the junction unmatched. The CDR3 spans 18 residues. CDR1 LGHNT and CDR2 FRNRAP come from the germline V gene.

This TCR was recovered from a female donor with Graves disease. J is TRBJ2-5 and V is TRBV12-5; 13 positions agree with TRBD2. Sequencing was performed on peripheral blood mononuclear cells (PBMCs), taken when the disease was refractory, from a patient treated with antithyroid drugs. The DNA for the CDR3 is TGTGCTAGTGGTTTGAGCGGACTAGCGGGAGTTTGGCAAGAGACCCAGTACTTC. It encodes CASGLSGLAGVWQETQYF.